This T cell receptor (beta chain) was captured by sequencing in a study of OX40 agonist ivuxolimab in advanced cancers. Regarding the research as a whole: Ivuxolimab, which targeted the costimulatory receptor OX40 (CD134), was an agonistic, fully human IgG2 monoclonal antibody. Partial responses were achieved by three dose-escalation patients, of whom one had hepatocellular carcinoma and two had cutaneous melanoma. Patients were allowed to have had prior anti-PD-1, anti-PD-L1 or anti-CTLA-4 therapy, and 40% to 45% of the dose-escalation patients had previously received checkpoint inhibitors. In the dose-escalation cohort, 65% to 90% of patients were male, and the mean age was around 60 years, with a range of about 23 to 90. The purpose of peripheral TCRbeta sequencing was to test whether ivuxolimab changed TCR sequence diversity and led to clonal T-cell expansion. The paper reports the monotherapy dose-escalation portion (N ≈ 50 patients) of the phase I ivuxolimab trial. Intravenous ivuxolimab was administered to patients every 2 weeks at six dose levels: 0.01, 0.1, 0.3, 1.5, 3 and 10 mg/kg. Of the 50 or so patients in dose escalation, 19 had hepatocellular carcinoma, approximately 15 had melanoma, 9 had renal cell carcinoma and 9 had head and neck cancer. Results and caveats for the whole study, not just this receptor: Low levels of normalized T-cell clonal expansion were also seen in some patients who did not respond. In the 0.1-3.0 mg/kg groups, partial responders were among the patients with the lowest normalized peripheral clonal expansion, particularly in CD8+ T cells. At doses of 0.1 to 3.0 mg/kg, clonal expansion of both CD4+ and CD8+ blood T cells was observed from baseline to week 6. After ivuxolimab, CD8+ T cells had more expanded clones than CD4+ T cells on average. Antigen specificity was not determined for the clonally expanded peripheral T cells.

Genomic DNA was isolated from the sorted cells so that the TCRbeta CDR3 region could be sequenced. TCRbeta CDR3 regions were sequenced using the immunoSEQ Assay. The table was pulled from immuneACCESS by TCRdb, which kept in-frame rearrangements only. Such tables lose some clones; where checked, under half of the loss comes from unresolved V genes, and the rest has no known cause. In this sample the table shows 50,000 to 70,000 clones, more than 85% of which occur a single time. The ten top clones hold 18% of the sample. In the case of this clone: It has no known antigen specificity. No clone much larger than this one lies a single base away; base qualities are absent.

Inclusive of the bounding cysteine and phenylalanine, the CDR3 is 17 residues long. The entry retains the CDR3 DNA only, 51 bases that are in frame from base 1. Compared with germline, V lacks 2 bases and J lacks 1 base; bases without a gene match: 11. CDR1 and CDR2 are read off the germline V gene as SGHDT and YYEEEE. The trial excluded patients who had a history of autoimmune disease or were on systemic immunosuppression. Peripheral blood for TCR sequencing was drawn from every dose cohort at baseline, at cycle 4 day 1 and at cycle 7 day 1. Samples were obtained from an open-label, multicenter, first-in-human phase I dose-escalation trial of ivuxolimab. The trial enrolled adults with locally advanced or metastatic head and neck squamous cell, hepatocellular, melanoma or renal cell carcinoma. CD4+ and CD8+ T cells were sorted separately from peripheral blood before TCR sequencing.

The sample here was CD4+ or CD8+ T cells sorted from blood, taken in a trial of the OX40 agonist ivuxolimab. The receptor was isolated from an adult with an advanced solid tumor such as melanoma, head and neck, liver or kidney cancer. The chain employs TRBV5-6 and TRBJ1-2; 7 bases in the junction line up with TRBD1. The CDR3 protein: CASSFPGQTYVNYGYTF. The DNA sequence reads TGTGCCAGCAGCTTTCCGGGACAGACGTATGTTAACTATGGCTACACCTTC. With the rest looked up from the reference TRBV5-6 and TRBJ1-2 genes rather than sequenced, the full variable domain is DAGVTQSPTHLIKTRGQQVTLRCSPKSGHDTVSWYQQALGQGPQFIFQYYEEEERQRGNFPDRFSGHQFPNYSSELNVNALLLGDSALYLCASSFPGQTYVNYGYTFGSGTRLTVV.